The clone carrying this T cell receptor (beta chain) was seen repeatedly, ten times or more. This CDR3 contains 13 residues. V lost 3 bases to trimming and J lost 5 bases, with 11 bases between them. CDR1 is MDHEN, CDR2 SYDVKM, per germline. The source of the sample is a study of T cells in Graves' hyperthyroidism and ophthalmopathy. The TCR beta CDR3 regions underwent amplification using RNA transcripts as the source. HTBI primers were the set used in a first-round RT-PCR of the TCR CDR3. TCRdb re-derived calls from the multiplex PCR reads in MiXCR, one entry per CDR3 protein. The data show about 530,000 distinct CDR3 sequences, 17% seen once.

Sequencing input: blood. The gene calls are TRBV28 and TRBJ2-7; tentative D call: TRBD1 (5 bases). This TCR derives from a woman younger than 30 with Graves' ophthalmopathy. The CDR3 loop is CASSLGRLDEQYF. The CDR3 DNA reads TGTGCCAGCAGTTTGGGGCGGCTCGACGAGCAGTACTTC. The variable domain in full, with the rest retrieved from reference TRBV28 and TRBJ2-7, is DVKVTQSSRYLVKRTGEKVFLECVQDMDHENMFWYRQDPGLGLRLIYFSYDVKMKEKGDIPEGYSVSREKKERFSLILESASTNQTSMYLCASSLGRLDEQYFGPGTRLTVT.